These T cell receptor beta chains were read from a single sample in a study of OX40 agonist ivuxolimab in advanced cancers. The protocol was immunoSEQ multiplex PCR, while the TCRdb copy is restricted to in-frame clones and leaves out a portion. The repertoire holds around 84,000 clones, with over 85% as singletons. This sample comprised CD4+ or CD8+ T cells sorted from blood, obtained in a trial of the OX40 agonist ivuxolimab. The receptors were sampled from an adult with an advanced solid tumor such as melanoma, head and neck, liver or kidney cancer. Each CDR3 is given with its conserved first and last residue. D genes are given only for firm matches. Not every row has a clone size; where given, it reads once, few, many or a size class.

size	J	V	D	DNA	CDR3
-	TRBJ2-1	TRBV5-1	-	TGCGCCAGCAGCTTGGAGAAGAAAGCCGATGAGCAGTTCTTC	CASSLEKKADEQFF
-	TRBJ1-4	TRBV7-9	-	TGTGCCAGCACTCCGAGGGGGGGGATTGAAAAACTGTTTTTT	CASTPRGGIEKLFF
-	TRBJ2-1	TRBV9	TRBD1	TGTGCCAGCAGCGCGACGGACAGGGACAATGAGCAGTTCTTC	CASSATDRDNEQFF
-	TRBJ1-1	TRBV7-9	TRBD1	TGTGCCAGCAGCCAGGGGGCGGGTGGAAACACTGAAGCTTTCTTT	CASSQGAGGNTEAFF
-	TRBJ2-2	TRBV28	TRBD2	TGTGCCAGCAGTTTCCCTAGACTAGCGACCGGCACCGCGAACACCGGGGAGCTGTTTTTT	CASSFPRLATGTANTGELFF
many	TRBJ2-1	TRBV9	-	TGTGCCAGCAGCCGTTACACCCAACACAATGAAGAGCAGTTCTTC	CASSRYTQHNEEQFF
-	TRBJ1-1	TRBV7-3	-	TGTGCCAGCAGCTCCCGCCCGATCGGGGGAGGCAGCACTGAAGCTTTCTTT	CASSSRPIGGGSTEAFF
-	TRBJ2-7	TRBV9	TRBD2	TGTGCCAGCAGCGTAGCTGGGGAGGGGGAGCAGTACTTC	CASSVAGEGEQYF
-	TRBJ1-5	TRBV9	-	TGTGCCAGCAGCATGGGACGGGGTAGCAATCAGCCCCAGCATTTT	CASSMGRGSNQPQHF
-	TRBJ1-1	TRBV14	-	TGTGCCAGCAGCCAAGGGTTATATTGGGAAGCTTTCTTT	CASSQGLYWEAFF
-	TRBJ2-7	TRBV19	-	TGTGCCAGTAGTCCTGGGACACTCACCTACGAGCAGTACTTC	CASSPGTLTYEQYF
-	TRBJ2-1	TRBV4-3	TRBD2	TGCGCCAGCAGCCCTTCCGGGGGGACTAGCGCTTACAATGAGCAGTTCTTC	CASSPSGGTSAYNEQFF
-	TRBJ2-7	TRBV9	TRBD1	TGTGCCAGCAGCCCCAGGACAGGGTACGGGGAGCAGTACTTC	CASSPRTGYGEQYF
-	TRBJ2-5	TRBV12-5	TRBD1	TGTGCTAGTGGTTTGTACGGGACAGGGGGCAGCGAGACCCAGTACTTC	CASGLYGTGGSETQYF
once	TRBJ2-2	TRBV5-1	-	TGCGCCAGCAGTTCCTCAGTAAACACCGGGGAGCTGTTTTTT	CASSSSVNTGELFF
-	TRBJ2-2	TRBV9	-	TGTGCCAGCAGGGCCCAAGGGGCGGGCGGGGAGCTGTTTTTT	CASRAQGAGGELFF
-	TRBJ1-2	TRBV6-5	-	TGTGCCAGCAGCACCGGGACGGACTATGGCTACACCTTC	CASSTGTDYGYTF
-	TRBJ1-1	TRBV25-1	-	TGTGCCAGCAGTACTAGAGAACAGAACACTGAAGCTTTCTTT	CASSTREQNTEAFF
-	TRBJ2-7	TRBV19	-	TGTGCCAGTCGAAATGGCGGAGACTACGAGCAGTACTTC	CASRNGGDYEQYF
-	TRBJ2-5	TRBV7-7	TRBD2	TGTGCTAGCAGCTTAGCCCCGAGCGGGGGGTACCAAGAGACCCAGTACTTC	CASSLAPSGGYQETQYF
-	TRBJ2-3	TRBV9	TRBD2	TGTGCCAGCAGCGAACGGGTAGCGGGAGGGCCTGGGACAGATACGCAGTATTTT	CASSERVAGGPGTDTQYF
-	TRBJ1-2	TRBV13	-	TGTGCCAGCAGCTCCCGGGAGATCAGTAACTATGGCTACACCTTC	CASSSREISNYGYTF
-	TRBJ2-5	TRBV5-1	-	TGCGCCACCAAGGGGGACGGATCAAGAGAGACCCAGTACTTC	CATKGDGSRETQYF
-	TRBJ2-5	TRBV7-9	TRBD1	TGTGCCAGCAGCCACGGGACAGGGGGAGGAGAGACCCAGTACTTC	CASSHGTGGGETQYF
-	TRBJ1-1	TRBV2	-	TGTGCCAGGGGCGTAGGTGCGAACACTGAAGCTTTCTTT	CARGVGANTEAFF
-	TRBJ2-7	TRBV27	-	TGTGCCAGCAGTTTTGCGACAGCCTCCTACGAGCAGTACTTC	CASSFATASYEQYF
-	TRBJ2-5	TRBV2	-	TGTGCCAGCAATGGTAGCCCGCCCCAAGAGACCCAGTACTTC	CASNGSPPQETQYF
-	TRBJ2-1	TRBV4-3	-	TGCGCCAGCAGCCAAGACTGGCCTCCCGATGAGCAGTTCTTC	CASSQDWPPDEQFF
-	TRBJ2-7	TRBV29-1	TRBD1	TGCAGCGTTGTTGGACAGGGGGCCTCCTACGAGCAGTACTTC	CSVVGQGASYEQYF
-	TRBJ2-3	TRBV5-1	-	TGCGCCAGCAGCTTATGGACGGGGGCCCCAGATACGCAGTATTTT	CASSLWTGAPDTQYF
-	TRBJ2-4	TRBV11-2	TRBD2	TGTGCCAGCAGCTTAGGTGGAGCGGGGCCCAAAAACATTCAGTACTTC	CASSLGGAGPKNIQYF
once	TRBJ2-4	TRBV4-3	-	TGCGCCAGCAGCCAAGGTCCGCTAGCCAAAAACATTCAGTACTTC	CASSQGPLAKNIQYF
-	TRBJ1-1	TRBV5-3	-	TGTGCCAGAAGCAATTATCACAGGCTCCAGGCGGGGACGGACACTGAAGCTTTCTTT	CARSNYHRLQAGTDTEAFF
-	TRBJ2-5	TRBV9	-	TGTGCCAGCAGCGCCACGCCCGGGACCCTTGAAGAGACCCAGTACTTC	CASSATPGTLEETQYF
-	TRBJ2-1	TRBV27	TRBD2	TGTGCCAGCAGTTTATCACTAGCGGCCTCCTACAATGAGCAGTTCTTC	CASSLSLAASYNEQFF
once	TRBJ2-3	TRBV18	-	TGTGCCAGCTCACCGGCTAGCACAGATACGCAGTATTTT	CASSPASTDTQYF
-	TRBJ1-2	TRBV19	-	TGTGCCAGTAGTATAGGGGGTAACGGCTACACCTTC	CASSIGGNGYTF
-	TRBJ1-5	TRBV5-6	TRBD1	TGTGCCAGCAGCTTGGCGGGACAGGGGGGGGCCCAGCCCCAGCATTTT	CASSLAGQGGAQPQHF
-	TRBJ1-2	TRBV30	-	TGTGCCTGGCTCGGGACCCTCTATGGCTACACCTTC	CAWLGTLYGYTF
-	TRBJ2-7	TRBV30	-	TGTGCCTGGAGTGTACCCGGGATAGGGTCTATACTCGAGCAGTACTTC	CAWSVPGIGSILEQYF
-	TRBJ2-7	TRBV18	-	TGTGCCAGCTCAACCGGGGCAGCCTACGAGCAGTACTTC	CASSTGAAYEQYF
-	TRBJ2-3	TRBV19	TRBD2	TGTGCCAGTAGTAACCAACTAGCGGAGAACACAGATACGCAGTATTTT	CASSNQLAENTDTQYF
-	TRBJ2-7	TRBV7-9	TRBD1	TGTGCCAGCAGCACCCCGGGACAGGCGGCCTACGAGCAGTACTTC	CASSTPGQAAYEQYF
-	TRBJ2-7	TRBV4-3	-	TGCGCCAGCAGCCAGGAGGGGTACGAGCAGTACTTC	CASSQEGYEQYF
-	TRBJ2-5	TRBV27	-	TGTGCCAGCAGTGGCGGCGGGAACTGGGAGACCCAGTACTTC	CASSGGGNWETQYF
-	TRBJ2-1	TRBV11-3	-	TGTGCCAGCAGCCTAATGGGTGAGCAGTTCTTC	CASSLMGEQFF
-	TRBJ2-1	TRBV28	-	TGTGCCAGCTTCCCTAGAGCGGAGGTAAACAATGAGCAGTTCTTC	CASFPRAEVNNEQFF
-	TRBJ1-1	TRBV6-4	-	TGTGCCACCGAAGCCCAGGGGATAGGGATGAACACTGAAGCTTTCTTT	CATEAQGIGMNTEAFF
-	TRBJ2-7	TRBV30	-	TGTGCCTGGAGTTTACCCTACGAGCAGTACTTC	CAWSLPYEQYF
-	TRBJ2-7	TRBV9	-	TGTGCCAGCAGCGTGGACGGAACCTACGAGCAGTACTTC	CASSVDGTYEQYF
-	TRBJ2-4	TRBV27	-	TGTGCCAGCAGTCCAGGGGTGTCAGCCAAAAACATTCAGTACTTC	CASSPGVSAKNIQYF
-	TRBJ2-7	TRBV9	-	TGTGCCAGCAGCGTAGTCCCCGGGAGCGACGAGCAGTACTTC	CASSVVPGSDEQYF
-	TRBJ1-2	TRBV6-5	-	TGTGCCAGCAGTTACTCGAACAGCTATGGCTACACCTTC	CASSYSNSYGYTF
-	TRBJ2-3	TRBV18	TRBD2	TGTGCCAGCTCAAGTTCCGGGACTAGCTTTATAGGTACGCAGTATTTT	CASSSSGTSFIGTQYF
-	TRBJ2-7	TRBV7-9	-	TGTGCCAGCAGCTTAGAGTGGCCGATGGGAGAGCAGTACTTC	CASSLEWPMGEQYF
-	TRBJ1-2	TRBV6-5	-	TGTGCCAGCAGTCTGACAGCCAACTATGGCTACACCTTC	CASSLTANYGYTF
-	TRBJ2-7	TRBV28	-	TGTGCCAGCAGTTTCAGGGCGGAGGGCTCCTACGAGCAGTACTTC	CASSFRAEGSYEQYF